What follows are 7 T cell receptor beta chains derived from one specimen sequenced in a study of blood T cell repertoires in COVID-19. This table comes from immunoSEQ multiplex PCR, and its TCRdb copy is limited to in-frame clones, with some not included. This sample has under 300,000 clones, with around 90% found just once. Sequenced input: PBMCs or T cells enriched from blood (not recorded which). The receptor source for this set is a woman in her forties or fifties who had recovered from COVID-19.

This chain connects TRBV9 to TRBJ1-2; D possibly corresponds to TRBD1 (5 bases). The CDR3 length is 12 residues. The germline V gene encodes CDR1 SGDLS and CDR2 YYNGEE. Trimming left V 4 bases short and J 4 bases short, with 8 bases between. CDR3: CASSLDSYGYTF. CDR3 bases: TGTGCCAGCAGCCTCGACAGCTATGGCTACACCTTC.

This clone has a single count. The chain recombines TRBV28 with TRBJ1-1, with D tentatively TRBD1 (5 bases). This CDR3 comprises 11 residues. Germline V gene data show CDR1 as MDHEN and CDR2 as SYDVKM. With 5 bases removed from V and 11 bases from J, the gap between germline ends came to 12 bases. CDR3 DNA sequence: TGTGCCAGCAGTGACGCTCGACAGGCTTTCTTT. This encodes CASSDARQAFF.

The rearrangement joins TRBV19 to TRBJ1-2, with 7 nucleotides matching TRBD1. Germline lookup yields CDR1 LNHDA and CDR2 SQIVND (reference sequence). V lost 4 bases and J lost 3; bases outside the gene matches: 5. The CDR3 contains 14 residues. CDR3 DNA sequence: TGTGCCAGTAGTAAACCAGACAGGGACTATGGCTACACCTTC. Its translation is CASSKPDRDYGYTF.

This clone has just one count. The gene calls are TRBV18 and TRBJ1-5, with 7 bases aligning to TRBD1. V shed 3 bases and J 6 bases; nucleotides not matched to a gene: 8. CDR3 length: 15 amino acids. Germline V gives CDR1 KGHSH, CDR2 LQKENI. This CDR3 reads CASSPNKGAIQPQHF. CDR3 sequence (DNA): TGTGCCAGCTCACCCAATAAGGGGGCCATTCAGCCCCAGCATTTT.

This chain links TRBV7-8 with TRBJ2-3, with 8 bases fitting TRBD2. The ends lost 0 bases at V and 6 bases at J; junction bases unmatched: 5. The CDR3 runs to 15 residues. Germline V lookup: CDR1 SGHVS, CDR2 FQNEAQ. The CDR3 is CASSLASGAWDTQYF. CDR3 DNA sequence: TGTGCCAGCAGCTTAGCTAGCGGGGCTTGGGATACGCAGTATTTT. The complete variable domain, with remaining parts taken from reference TRBV7-8 and TRBJ2-3, reads GAGVSQSPRYKVAKRGQDVALRCDPISGHVSLFWYQQALGQGPEFLTYFQNEAQLDKSGLPSDRFFAERPEGSVSTLKIQRTQQEDSAVYLCASSLASGAWDTQYFGPGTRLTVL.

J is TRBJ1-1 and V is TRBV7-8, with unresolved D. Germline V CDR1 and CDR2: SGHVS, FQNEAQ. V lost 1 base and J 2 bases, leaving 5 bases between the germline ends. The CDR3 is made up of 13 amino acids. The CDR3 reads CASSLVGNTEAFF. CDR3 in DNA: TGTGCCAGCAGCTTAGTTGGCAACACTGAAGCTTTCTTT.

In its sample, this clone was seen once. This rearrangement joins TRBV15 to TRBJ1-2; D is unresolved. Trimming took 0 bases from V and 0 from J, leaving 8 bases between them. This CDR3 is built from 15 residues. The germline CDR1 and CDR2 sequences are LNHNV and YYDKDF (reference sequence). CDR3 sequence reads: CATSREVGTNYGYTF. The CDR3 DNA is TGTGCCACCAGCAGAGAAGTCGGGACTAACTATGGCTACACCTTC.